The sequence of this T cell receptor beta chain was determined in a study of identical twins. This clonotype was seen repeatedly, ten times or more. TCRdb used MiXCR to reprocess the 5' RACE reads, holding one entry per CDR3 protein. The data show about 200,000 distinct CDR3 sequences, with more than 6.5% seen just once and around 1.8% held by the top ten. V was clipped by 1 base and J by 4 bases, with 15 bases between them. CDR1 is LGHNA, CDR2 YNFKEQ, per germline. The CDR3 is made up of 16 amino acids. The sample also formed part of further work on yellow fever vaccine responses in identical twins.

This TCR derives from a young woman in good health. The sample taken for sequencing was memory (CD45RO+) T cells sorted from blood. The chain carries TRBV4-2 and TRBJ2-3, with a tentative D call TRBD2 (6 bases). The CDR3: CASSQAGTGDPDTQYF. The CDR3 DNA follows: TGTGCCAGCAGCCAAGCCGGGACTGGAGACCCAGATACGCAGTATTTT.